This T cell receptor beta chain comes out of a study of blood T cell repertoires in COVID-19. About the research overall: The samples span acute and convalescent COVID-19 from the United States, Italy and Spain. PBMCs, B-cell-depleted T cells, or T cells were the source of the cDNA or gDNA that made up the material.

Trimming shortened V by 0 bases and J by 2 bases, and 2 bases separated the two germline ends. CDR1 and CDR2 from the germline V gene are SGHDT and YYEEEE. The CDR3 covers 13 residues. As originally analysed: How many nucleated cells were present was estimated from reference gene primer amplification. Libraries were prepared by immunoSEQ multiplex PCR; TCRdb keeps only in-frame clonotypes and omits some of them. That table supplies the V and J calls and clone size; D and trimming were determined from the DNA. There are approximately 300,000 clones in the sample; about 80% occur only once, and 15% to 19% lies in the top ten. This clone was seen only once.

The sample was peripheral blood. This clonotype originated in a person aged 65-85 years with COVID-19, enrolled during active disease. The chain links TRBV5-6 to TRBJ2-2, with D unresolved. The CDR3, as DNA: TGTGCCAGCAGCTTGGCTAACACCGGGGAGCTGTTTTTT. This sequence encodes CASSLANTGELFF.